Presented here are 21 T cell receptor beta chains from one specimen sequenced in a study of T cells expressing NK-cell markers. TCRdb reprocessed the 5' RACE reads and keeps a single row for each CDR3 protein, giving no DNA. This sample's clone table lists about 550,000 distinct CDR3 sequences. Sequencing used blood T cells: a sorted CD56 or NKG2C T cell subset, CD4+ or CD8+ T cells, or bulk PBMC T cells (not recorded which). These TCRs come from a man aged 18 to 30 in good health.

V usage is TRBV20-1 and J usage is TRBJ2-3. The germline V gene encodes CDR1 DFQATT and CDR2 SNEGSKA (reference sequence). This CDR3 region has 15 residues. Here the CDR3 reads CSAITAAKPADTQYF.

The chain couples TRBV15 to TRBJ2-1. This CDR3 has 11 residues. Germline V gives CDR1 LNHNV, CDR2 YYDKDF (reference sequence). The CDR3: CATSRDHTQFF.

The genes are TRBV12-3 or TRBV12-4 and TRBJ2-3; the TCRdb D gene call, TRBD1, has no DNA to confirm it. The CDR3 covers 14 residues. CDR3: CASSATGGPDTQYF.

The rearrangement uses TRBV7-8 and TRBJ2-7; TCRdb outputs TRBD1, but without DNA this stays unchecked. CDR3 length: 14 residues. Germline CDR1 and CDR2: SGHVS and FQNEAQ. The CDR3 sequence is CASSPTGVAYEQYF.

The J gene is TRBJ2-7, the V gene TRBV20-1; TCRdb selects TRBD2, and the lack of DNA leaves this call unchecked. This CDR3 contains 14 residues. Germline CDR1 reads DFQATT; CDR2 reads SNEGSKA (reference sequence). CDR3 sequence: CSVAKAGGPKEQYF.

The chain employs TRBV5-1 and TRBJ2-3; the D call from TCRdb, TRBD1, cannot be confirmed without DNA. The CDR3 is 15 amino acids. CDR1 and CDR2 from the germline V gene are SGHRS and YFSETQ. The CDR3 loop is CASYNGGRGIDTQYF.

This rearrangement joins TRBV12-3 or TRBV12-4 to TRBJ1-1. The CDR3 has 14 residues. The CDR3 loop is CASSLIGMNTEAFF.

The gene calls are TRBV10-2 and TRBJ2-1; TCRdb lists TRBD2, though no DNA is available to test this call. There are 16 residues in the CDR3. Germline CDR1 WSHSY, CDR2 SAAADI. The CDR3 spells CASSPQSLGGGSEQFF.

V is TRBV7-3 and J is TRBJ2-5; TCRdb names TRBD2, which stays unverified in the absence of DNA. The CDR3 is 13 residues long. Looked up from germline, CDR1 is SGHTA and CDR2 is FQGTGA. The CDR3 here is CASSPSGPETQYF.

The V and J genes are TRBV5-1 and TRBJ1-1; as DNA is missing, the TRBD1 call by TCRdb cannot be tested. The CDR3 sequence is 15 residues long. CDR1 and CDR2 from the germline V gene are SGHRS and YFSETQ. Here the CDR3 reads CASSLVTGVDTEAFF.

The V gene is TRBV27, the J gene TRBJ2-1. Germline lookup yields CDR1 MNHEY and CDR2 SMNVEV (reference sequence). This CDR3 spans 13 amino acids. The chain's CDR3 is CASSTWTSNEQFF.

This chain joins TRBV21-1 and TRBJ2-2; the TCRdb call, TRBD2, lacks DNA for checking. TRBV21-1 is listed as a pseudogene. This CDR3 has 16 amino acids. The CDR3 here is CASSEHRKGPTGELFF.

This chain links TRBV12-5 with TRBJ2-5; the TRBD1 assignment by TCRdb is unverifiable without DNA. The CDR3 runs to 15 residues. Germline-derived CDR1 and CDR2 are LGHNT and FRNRAP. CDR3 region: CASGSGFERQETQYF.

The CDR3 sequence is CASSYSRGPVTEAFF. The gene calls are TRBV6-5 and TRBJ1-1; checking the TCRdb D call of TRBD1 is not possible without DNA. CDR1 and CDR2 from the germline V gene are MNHEY and SVGAGI. The CDR3 runs to 15 residues.

This chain connects TRBV7-2 to TRBJ2-7; the D call of TRBD1 rests on TCRdb alone, since no DNA is present to check it. The CDR3 length is 16 residues. In germline, CDR1 is SGHTA, CDR2 FQGNSA. CDR3: CASSFQQGLNLYEQYF. Variable domain in full (rest from reference TRBV7-2 and TRBJ2-7): GAGVSQSPSNKVTEKGKDVELRCDPISGHTALYWYRQSLGQGLEFLIYFQGNSAPDKSGLPSDRFSAERTGGSVSTLTIQRTQQEDSAVYLCASSFQQGLNLYEQYFGPGTRLTVT.

The rearrangement joins TRBV10-3 to TRBJ2-5; TCRdb designates TRBD2, a call that cannot be tested without DNA. The CDR3 is made up of 13 amino acids. CDR1 and CDR2 (germline): ENHRY, SYGVKD. The CDR3 protein is CATGTSGRETQYF.

The chain recombines TRBV7-9 with TRBJ2-5; TCRdb outputs TRBD1, but without DNA this stays unchecked. This CDR3 has 14 amino acids. Germline V lookup: CDR1 SEHNR, CDR2 FQNEAQ (reference sequence). The CDR3 loop reads CASSLGTGEQTQYF.

The J gene is TRBJ2-3, the V gene TRBV29-1; as DNA is missing, the TRBD1 call by TCRdb cannot be tested. CDR1 SQVTM and CDR2 ANQGSEA come from the germline V gene. The CDR3 sequence is 13 residues long. CDR3 sequence: CSALTSYTDTQYF.

The gene calls are TRBV12-3 or TRBV12-4 and TRBJ1-1; no DNA is available, so the TRBD1 call from TCRdb remains unchecked. The CDR3 contains 16 residues. CDR3 amino acids: CASSLPGLPGQGEAFF.

The chain links TRBV6-1 to TRBJ1-3. Germline values: CDR1 MNHNS, CDR2 SASEGT. The CDR3 runs 15 residues. The CDR3 protein is CASSPGLLSGNTIYF.

V is TRBV4-1 and J is TRBJ1-1. Germline V lookup: CDR1 MGHRA, CDR2 YSYEKL. The CDR3 loop spans 14 amino acids. The CDR3 is CASSHRAVNTEAFF.